Listed here are 13 T cell receptor beta chains from one sample, sequenced in a study of blood T cell repertoires in COVID-19 (dated by TCRdb to the early 2020s). Library construction relied on the immunoSEQ multiplex PCR assay. The table comes from immuneACCESS by way of TCRdb, which keeps in-frame sequences with V and J called. Part of the clones is missing from these tables; in studies checked, under half for an unresolved V gene and the rest for unknown reasons. The sample records around 230,000 clones, approximately 80% of which are singletons. The top ten hold over 8% of the sample. Sequenced input: peripheral blood. The receptors were sampled from a woman over 75 with acute or convalescent COVID-19.

This chain uses TRBV7-2 with TRBJ1-3, with 7 positions matching TRBD1. CDR3 size: 14 residues. V trimming: 3 bases; J trimming: 5 bases; junction bases outside the gene matches: 4. Germline CDR1 is SGHTA and CDR2 is FQGNSA. The CDR3 DNA reads as TGTGCCAGCAGCTTCATACAGGGGAGAAACACCATATATTTT. Translating gives CASSFIQGRNTIYF.

V gene TRBV6-5 combines with J gene TRBJ2-7, with TRBD1 matching over 7 bases. Germline V CDR1 and CDR2: MNHEY, SVGAGI. This CDR3 spans 14 amino acids. The ends lost 7 bases at V and 7 bases at J; junction bases unmatched: 13. The CDR3: CASILGQNSGEQYF. DNA for the CDR3: TGTGCCAGCATCTTGGGACAGAATTCTGGTGAGCAGTACTTC.

The chain recombines TRBV2 with TRBJ1-6; the match to TRBD1 covers 7 bases. The J segment lost 9 bases and the V segment lost 4 bases, leaving 3 bases of the junction unmatched. Germline V lookup: CDR1 SNHLY, CDR2 FYNNEI. The CDR3 contains 13 residues. CDR3 sequence: CASSGTGVSPLHF. CDR3 bases: TGTGCCAGCAGTGGAACAGGGGTTTCACCCCTCCACTTT.

V gene TRBV7-9 combines with J gene TRBJ1-1; TRBD1 aligns across 7 bases. Trimming cost V 4 bases and J 3 bases; bases outside gene matches: 2. This CDR3 region has 13 residues. Germline CDR1 and CDR2: SEHNR and FQNEAQ (reference sequence). The CDR3 region has the DNA TGTGCCAGCAGCTCAGGGGGACACACTGAAGCTTTCTTT. This translates into CASSSGGHTEAFF.

V and J are TRBV27 and TRBJ1-1; TRBD1 matches at 7 bases. CDR3 length: 14 amino acids. V shed 4 bases, J shed 2 bases, and the junction held 4 bases outside the gene matches. Germline V gene sequence: CDR1 MNHEY, CDR2 SMNVEV (reference sequence). The chain's CDR3 is CASSYRGVNTEAFF. In nucleotides, the CDR3 is TGTGCCAGCAGTTACAGGGGCGTAAACACTGAAGCTTTCTTT.

This sequence joins TRBV18 and TRBJ2-7; D remains ambiguous. This CDR3 region has 11 residues. Germline lookup yields CDR1 KGHSH and CDR2 LQKENI. The germline V and J ends were trimmed by 2 bases and 6 bases, with 5 bases remaining between them. CDR3 amino acids: CASSPSGEQYF. The CDR3 coding sequence is TGTGCCAGCTCACCATCGGGCGAGCAGTACTTC.

The rearrangement uses TRBV7-2 and TRBJ2-2; D is possibly TRBD2 (5 bases). CDR3 length: 14 amino acids. V dropped 4 bases and J dropped 3 bases, with 9 bases sitting between them. The V gene's germline CDR1 is SGHTA and CDR2 FQGNSA. In DNA, the CDR3 is TGTGCCAGCAGCTCCGGACTCTACACCGGGGAGCTGTTTTTT. This encodes CASSSGLYTGELFF.

This chain joins TRBV6-5 and TRBJ1-6; no clear D. V lost 2 bases, J lost 13 bases, and 18 bases lay in between. CDR3 length equals 15 residues. The germline V gene encodes CDR1 MNHEY and CDR2 SVGAGI. The CDR3 DNA sequence: TGTGCCAGCAGTTACGAGCGTCGGGGAGTACAGCCCCTCCACTTT. Protein: CASSYERRGVQPLHF.

J is TRBJ2-1 and V is TRBV5-1, with no clear D. The CDR3 sequence is 15 residues long. Trimming left V 0 bases short and J 0 bases short, with 7 bases between. Germline assignment: CDR1 SGHRS and CDR2 YFSETQ. The CDR3 here is CASSLGSSSYNEQFF. CDR3 nucleotides: TGCGCCAGCAGCTTGGGTTCTAGCTCCTACAATGAGCAGTTCTTC. Supplemented by reference TRBV5-1 and TRBJ2-1, the full variable domain reads KAGVTQTPRYLIKTRGQQVTLSCSPISGHRSVSWYQQTPGQGLQFLFEYFSETQRNKGNFPGRFSGRQFSNSRSEMNVSTLELGDSALYLCASSLGSSSYNEQFFGPGTRLTVL.

The chain couples TRBV5-4 to TRBJ1-4; D not resolved. CDR3 size: 14 residues. Germline V gene lookup returns CDR1 SGHNT and CDR2 YYREEE (reference sequence). V lost 3 bases to trimming and J lost 2 bases, with 8 bases between them. The CDR3 reads CASSSGRTNEKLFF. The CDR3 bases are TGTGCCAGCAGCTCAGGAAGGACTAATGAAAAACTGTTTTTT.

V usage is TRBV19 and J usage is TRBJ1-3; perhaps TRBD1 as D (5 bases). V dropped 6 bases and J dropped 9 bases, with 12 bases sitting between them. In germline, CDR1 is LNHDA, CDR2 SQIVND (reference sequence). CDR3 size: 12 residues. In DNA, the CDR3 is TGTGCCAGTAGGTCCACAGGACGCACCATATATTTT. Protein: CASRSTGRTIYF.

Comment on this clone: Additional DNA sequences in this sample encode the identical CDR3. This chain joins TRBV19 and TRBJ1-2; the D gene is possibly TRBD1 (5 bases). Germline CDR1 LNHDA, CDR2 SQIVND (reference sequence). The V gene lost 6 bases and the J gene lost 4 bases, with 12 bases spanning the gap. The CDR3 is 13 amino acids. The CDR3, as DNA: TGTGCCAGTAGCGGCCAGGGAGGCTATGGCTACACCTTC. Protein sequence: CASSGQGGYGYTF.

The chain has TRBV6-1 and TRBJ2-7, with a tentative D call TRBD1 (7 bases). From germline, CDR1 is MNHNS and CDR2 SASEGT. Between the trimmed V and J ends, which lost 1 base and 4 bases, there was a span of 17 bases. The CDR3 consists of 16 residues. The CDR3 coding sequence is TGTGCCAGCAGTGAAGAAGTAAGGAGGGGGCGATACGAGCAGTACTTC. Amino acids: CASSEEVRRGRYEQYF.